A selection of T cell receptor beta chains follows, all from one sample in a study of T cell responses to AZD1222 COVID-19 vaccine. Clones were sequenced by immunoSEQ multiplex PCR, and TCRdb holds only the in-frame ones, with some missing. This repertoire shows 200,000 or so clones, 92% found once; its top ten account for under 11%. Sequencing was performed on peripheral blood, taken on day 0 of AZD1222 vaccination. The receptors stem from an adult in good health. The CDR3 runs from the conserved cysteine through the conserved F or W. The D gene is left open where the match is weak. Clone size appears in some rows only: once, few, many, or a class for an expanded clone.

CDR3nt: TGTGCCAGCGCCGAGGAGGGGTTGCAAAAACTGTTTTTT; CDR3aa: CASAEEGLQKLFF; d_gene: NA; v_gene: TRBV6-5; abundance: NA; j_gene: TRBJ1-4
CDR3nt: TGTGCCAGCACTGACCAGGACAGGGGGCGCGATGGCTACACCTTC; CDR3aa: CASTDQDRGRDGYTF; d_gene: TRBD1; v_gene: TRBV6-6; abundance: NA; j_gene: TRBJ1-2
CDR3nt: TGCAGCGTTTTGGGACAGGGGTCCACTGAAGCTTTCTTT; CDR3aa: CSVLGQGSTEAFF; d_gene: TRBD1; v_gene: TRBV29-1; abundance: NA; j_gene: TRBJ1-1
CDR3nt: TGTGCCAGCAGTGCCGGGGGGGACACCGGGGAGCTGTTTTTT; CDR3aa: CASSAGGDTGELFF; d_gene: TRBD2; v_gene: TRBV6-4; abundance: NA; j_gene: TRBJ2-2
CDR3nt: TGTGCCAGTAGTCCGGACAGCCGATCCCCTCGTACCTACGAGCAGTACTTC; CDR3aa: CASSPDSRSPRTYEQYF; d_gene: NA; v_gene: TRBV19; abundance: NA; j_gene: TRBJ2-7
CDR3nt: TGTGCCAGCAGTCGGGACAAAAACTATGGCTACACCTTC; CDR3aa: CASSRDKNYGYTF; d_gene: NA; v_gene: TRBV2; abundance: NA; j_gene: TRBJ1-2
CDR3nt: TGTGCCAGCAGCTTGGGGGGACGGCAGCCCCAGCATTTT; CDR3aa: CASSLGGRQPQHF; d_gene: NA; v_gene: TRBV5-6; abundance: NA; j_gene: TRBJ1-5
CDR3nt: TGTGCCAGTACTCGGGGGACAGGGGGCTCCACCGGGGAGCTGTTTTTT; CDR3aa: CASTRGTGGSTGELFF; d_gene: TRBD1; v_gene: TRBV2; abundance: NA; j_gene: TRBJ2-2
CDR3nt: TGTGCCAGCAGAGCTTCGGAGAGAGGCTACACCTTC; CDR3aa: CASRASERGYTF; d_gene: NA; v_gene: TRBV5-6; abundance: NA; j_gene: TRBJ1-2
CDR3nt: TGTGCCAGCAGCTTGTTAGCGGGGAAGAGCAATCAGCCCCAGCATTTT; CDR3aa: CASSLLAGKSNQPQHF; d_gene: NA; v_gene: TRBV5-5; abundance: NA; j_gene: TRBJ1-5
CDR3nt: TGTGCCAGCAGCCGACCAGGGACAGTAGGGACTGAAGCTTTCTTT; CDR3aa: CASSRPGTVGTEAFF; d_gene: TRBD1; v_gene: TRBV6-5; abundance: NA; j_gene: TRBJ1-1
CDR3nt: TGTGCCAGCAGTGGGGACAGGGAGGGGGCCAACGTCCTGACTTTC; CDR3aa: CASSGDREGANVLTF; d_gene: TRBD1; v_gene: TRBV25-1; abundance: NA; j_gene: TRBJ2-6
CDR3nt: TGTGCCAGCAGAGGACCTCCCGGGCAGACGACTCAAGAGACCCAGTACTTC; CDR3aa: CASRGPPGQTTQETQYF; d_gene: NA; v_gene: TRBV2; abundance: NA; j_gene: TRBJ2-5
CDR3nt: TGTGCCAGTAGTATGTCTAGGGGGAGGAGCAATGAGCAGTTCTTC; CDR3aa: CASSMSRGRSNEQFF; d_gene: NA; v_gene: TRBV19; abundance: NA; j_gene: TRBJ2-1
CDR3nt: TGTGCCAGCAGCCTTATTTCGTATGGCTACACCTTC; CDR3aa: CASSLISYGYTF; d_gene: NA; v_gene: TRBV7-9; abundance: NA; j_gene: TRBJ1-2
CDR3nt: TGTGCCTGGAGCGGACAGGGTGCCTATGGCTACACCTTC; CDR3aa: CAWSGQGAYGYTF; d_gene: TRBD1; v_gene: TRBV30; abundance: NA; j_gene: TRBJ1-2
CDR3nt: TGTGCCAGTAGTATCGGGGGCGCCGGTAATTCACCCCTCCACTTT; CDR3aa: CASSIGGAGNSPLHF; d_gene: NA; v_gene: TRBV19; abundance: NA; j_gene: TRBJ1-6
CDR3nt: TGCGCCAGCAGTGAGTCGTGGACCGGGGAGCTGTTTTTT; CDR3aa: CASSESWTGELFF; d_gene: NA; v_gene: TRBV10-1; abundance: NA; j_gene: TRBJ2-2
CDR3nt: TGCAGCGTTCTTGGGGGTAAAGGCTACACCTTC; CDR3aa: CSVLGGKGYTF; d_gene: NA; v_gene: TRBV29-1; abundance: NA; j_gene: TRBJ1-2
CDR3nt: TGTGCCAGCAGCCTGCCCGGGGGAAGCACAGATACGCAGTATTTT; CDR3aa: CASSLPGGSTDTQYF; d_gene: NA; v_gene: TRBV5-5; abundance: NA; j_gene: TRBJ2-3
CDR3nt: TGTGCCACCAGTGACCTACGGGCGTCGAAGGAGGGCGGGGAGCTGTTTTTT; CDR3aa: CATSDLRASKEGGELFF; d_gene: NA; v_gene: TRBV24-1; abundance: NA; j_gene: TRBJ2-2
CDR3nt: TGTGCCAGCCGGAGGTCAATCCAAGAGACCCAGTACTTC; CDR3aa: CASRRSIQETQYF; d_gene: NA; v_gene: TRBV6-5; abundance: NA; j_gene: TRBJ2-5
CDR3nt: TGTGCCAGCAGTGAGCGAGGTACGCAGTATTTT; CDR3aa: CASSERGTQYF; d_gene: NA; v_gene: TRBV6-2/TRBV6-3; abundance: NA; j_gene: TRBJ2-3
CDR3nt: TGTGCCAGCAGCCCGAACAGGCCGGGCACTGAAGCTTTCTTT; CDR3aa: CASSPNRPGTEAFF; d_gene: NA; v_gene: TRBV6-5; abundance: once; j_gene: TRBJ1-1
CDR3nt: TGTGCCAGCAGTGAACGAGGAGTCTATGGCTACACCTTC; CDR3aa: CASSERGVYGYTF; d_gene: NA; v_gene: TRBV6-1; abundance: NA; j_gene: TRBJ1-2
CDR3nt: TGTGCCAGCAGCCGAAAGGGAGGGGTCTATGGCTACACCTTC; CDR3aa: CASSRKGGVYGYTF; d_gene: NA; v_gene: TRBV5-4; abundance: NA; j_gene: TRBJ1-2
CDR3nt: TGTGCCAGCAGTATAGGACTGGGCTATGGCTACACCTTC; CDR3aa: CASSIGLGYGYTF; d_gene: NA; v_gene: TRBV27; abundance: NA; j_gene: TRBJ1-2
CDR3nt: TGCAGCGTTGCAAACTCGGGGAAGGCGAACACCGGGGAGCTGTTTTTT; CDR3aa: CSVANSGKANTGELFF; d_gene: NA; v_gene: TRBV29-1; abundance: NA; j_gene: TRBJ2-2
CDR3nt: TGTGCCAGCAGCTCGGAGGTTTCAGGGGAAGTCGGGGAGCTGTTTTTT; CDR3aa: CASSSEVSGEVGELFF; d_gene: NA; v_gene: TRBV5-4; abundance: NA; j_gene: TRBJ2-2
CDR3nt: TGTGCCAGCAGCGCAGCCCGCCTGGTTTTT; CDR3aa: CASSAARLVF; d_gene: NA; v_gene: TRBV21-1; abundance: NA; j_gene: TRBJ1-4
CDR3nt: TGTGCCAGCAGCCAAGCAAAATGGCCTCGAGATACGCAGTATTTT; CDR3aa: CASSQAKWPRDTQYF; d_gene: NA; v_gene: TRBV3-1/TRBV3-2; abundance: NA; j_gene: TRBJ2-3
CDR3nt: TGTGCCAGTATTCGACAGACTGAAGCTTTCTTT; CDR3aa: CASIRQTEAFF; d_gene: NA; v_gene: TRBV6-5; abundance: NA; j_gene: TRBJ1-1
CDR3nt: TGCGCCAGCAGCCGTGGAACAGGATGGGGAATGAACACTGAAGCTTTCTTT; CDR3aa: CASSRGTGWGMNTEAFF; d_gene: NA; v_gene: TRBV4-1; abundance: NA; j_gene: TRBJ1-1
CDR3nt: TGTGCCAGTAGTATACCCAGGATTCGACAGAACACCGGGGAGCTGTTTTTT; CDR3aa: CASSIPRIRQNTGELFF; d_gene: NA; v_gene: TRBV19; abundance: NA; j_gene: TRBJ2-2
CDR3nt: TGTGCCAGCAGCTTACTTCCCCCCCTTTGGGGCTACACCTTC; CDR3aa: CASSLLPPLWGYTF; d_gene: NA; v_gene: TRBV7-2; abundance: NA; j_gene: TRBJ1-2
CDR3nt: TGTGCCAGCAGCCAGGGAGGAGGTAATCAGCCCCAGCATTTT; CDR3aa: CASSQGGGNQPQHF; d_gene: NA; v_gene: TRBV5-4; abundance: NA; j_gene: TRBJ1-5
CDR3nt: TGTGCCAGCAGCGATAGCGGGAGGTTTTCCTACGAGCAGTACTTC; CDR3aa: CASSDSGRFSYEQYF; d_gene: TRBD2; v_gene: TRBV7-9; abundance: NA; j_gene: TRBJ2-7